Listed here are 26 T cell receptor beta chains from one sample, sequenced in a study of CD8+CD57+ T cells in acquired aplastic anemia. Genomic DNA served as template for TCR beta VDJ and CDR3 profiling. TCRdb independently ran MiXCR on the reads; one entry per CDR3 protein. The data show around 180,000 distinct CDR3 sequences, with about 44% seen just once and about an eighth held by the top ten. Patients chosen for sequencing had shown CD8+CD57+ cell expansion by flow cytometry. The sequenced sample was sorted CD4+, CD8+, or CD8+CD57+ T cells (not recorded which) from PBMCs. These receptors were collected from a human donor with aplastic anemia.

This clonotype has a count of ten or more. The J gene is TRBJ1-6, the V gene TRBV12-3 or TRBV12-4; possible D gene TRBD1, 5 bases. Trimming pared 2 bases from V and 7 bases from J, leaving 12 bases between. The CDR3 spans 15 residues. CDR3 sequence: CASSLTGGRNSPLHF. The DNA for the CDR3 is TGTGCCAGCAGTTTAACGGGGGGGAGGAATTCACCCCTCCACTTT.

The chain combines TRBV5-5 with TRBJ2-7, with unresolved D. CDR1 SGHKS and CDR2 YYEKEE come from the germline V gene (reference sequence). The ends were cut back, 4 bases at V and 2 bases at J, with 13 bases in the middle. This CDR3 has 14 amino acids. The CDR3 coding sequence is TGTGCCAGCAGCGACACAGCCACCCCCTACGAGCAGTACTTC. Protein product: CASSDTATPYEQYF.

This chain joins TRBV15 and TRBJ1-6; the match to TRBD1 covers 7 bases. Per germline, CDR1 LNHNV and CDR2 YYDKDF (reference sequence). This CDR3 contains 15 residues. J gave up 10 bases and V 0 bases, and 6 bases lay outside the gene matches. Here the CDR3 reads CATSRDPTGRSPLHF. Here the CDR3 DNA reads TGTGCCACCAGCAGAGACCCGACAGGGAGGTCACCCCTCCACTTT.

A single count supports this clonotype. The chain carries TRBV20-1 and TRBJ2-7, with 9 bases lining up with TRBD1. This CDR3 is 14 amino acids long. Germline V gene sequence: CDR1 DFQATT, CDR2 SNEGSKA (reference sequence). V trimming: 3 bases; J trimming: 3 bases; junction bases outside the gene matches: 6. CDR3 residues: CSASSGTGNYEQYF. CDR3 DNA sequence: TGCAGTGCTAGTTCCGGGACAGGGAACTACGAGCAGTACTTC.

The gene calls are TRBV18 and TRBJ2-7; 8 positions agree with TRBD1. Germline lookup yields CDR1 KGHSH and CDR2 LQKENI. With 3 bases clipped from V and 6 bases from J, the junction kept 7 bases outside the gene matches. CDR3 length equals 14 residues. The CDR3 bases are TGTGCCAGCTCACCCTCCGGGACAGGAGTCGAGCAGTACTTC. Its translation is CASSPSGTGVEQYF.

This clonotype was seen repeatedly, ten times or more. V gene TRBV5-1 combines with J gene TRBJ2-7, with 9 positions matching TRBD1. J lost 6 bases, V lost 3 bases, and 1 base had no gene match. The germline V gene has CDR1 SGHRS and CDR2 YFSETQ. The CDR3 loop spans 12 amino acids. In DNA, the CDR3 is TGCGCCAGCAGCTGGGGACAGGGCGAGCAGTACTTC. Encoded protein: CASSWGQGEQYF.

Concerning this clonotype itself: Given a much more abundant clone one base away, this may be a read error. The chain is built from TRBV4-2 and TRBJ1-2, with TRBD1 matching 8 bases. Unmatched junction bases numbered 8, after V lost 0 bases and J lost 5 bases. CDR1 and CDR2 from the germline V gene are LGHNA and YNFKEQ. CDR3 length equals 16 residues. The chain's CDR3 is CASSQETGVYGYGYTF. The CDR3 DNA reads TGTGCCAGCAGCCAAGAGACAGGGGTCTATGGGTATGGCTACACCTTC.

The J gene is TRBJ1-3, the V gene TRBV28; 7 bases align to TRBD1. Germline V gives CDR1 MDHEN, CDR2 SYDVKM. After removal of 3 bases from V and 7 bases from J, the junction contained 0 bases not matched to a gene. This CDR3 contains 12 residues. The CDR3 loop reads CASSFRGNTIYF. The DNA for the CDR3 is TGTGCCAGCAGTTTCAGGGGGAACACCATATATTTT. The complete variable domain, with remaining parts taken from reference TRBV28 and TRBJ1-3, reads DVKVTQSSRYLVKRTGEKVFLECVQDMDHENMFWYRQDPGLGLRLIYFSYDVKMKEKGDIPEGYSVSREKKERFSLILESASTNQTSMYLCASSFRGNTIYFGEGSWLTVV.

This clonotype turned up a few times. V is TRBV24-1 and J is TRBJ2-2; no firm D call. Germline V gene data show CDR1 as KGHDR and CDR2 as SFDVKD. Deletions cut 0 bases from V and 0 bases from J, with 7 bases between. The CDR3 totals 16 residues. CDR3 region: CATSDLRVTNTGELFF. The CDR3 DNA sequence: TGTGCCACCAGTGATTTGCGGGTGACGAACACCGGGGAGCTGTTTTTT.

This chain joins TRBV29-1 and TRBJ2-1, with TRBD1 identical over 8 bases. Germline trimming cut 7 bases from V and 2 bases from J; bases unmatched to any gene: 7. Germline assignment: CDR1 SQVTM and CDR2 ANQGSEA. The CDR3 runs to 14 residues. The CDR3 spells CSGSGTGPYNEQFF. For the CDR3, the DNA is TGCAGCGGGTCCGGGACAGGACCCTACAATGAGCAGTTCTTC.

At least ten counts were recorded for this clonotype. The rearrangement joins TRBV28 to TRBJ1-6, with 9 bases fitting TRBD1. Germline V gene lookup returns CDR1 MDHEN and CDR2 SYDVKM. The CDR3 length is 16 residues. V was pared by 5 bases and J by 9 bases, with 11 bases of the junction left unmatched. The CDR3 loop reads CASSVPGQGMVSPLHF. The CDR3 DNA sequence: TGTGCCAGCAGTGTACCGGGACAGGGAATGGTTTCACCCCTCCACTTT.

This clonotype came up a few times. This sequence joins TRBV4-2 and TRBJ2-1; a weak D match, TRBD2 (6 bases). V lost 0 bases and J 2 bases, leaving 11 bases between the germline ends. Germline CDR1 LGHNA, CDR2 YNFKEQ. The CDR3 runs 16 residues. CDR3 sequence reads: CASSQESGVAYNEQFF. The CDR3 DNA follows: TGTGCCAGCAGCCAAGAATCGGGGGTGGCCTACAATGAGCAGTTCTTC.

As concerns this clonotype: A read error may explain this, as a much larger clone is one base away. The V and J genes are TRBV19 and TRBJ2-3, with D possibly being TRBD2 (7 bases). This CDR3 comprises 14 residues. V was cut by 5 bases and J by 4 bases, with 13 bases left in between. The V gene's germline CDR1 is LNHDA and CDR2 SQIVND (reference sequence). This CDR3 reads CASSQARGPDTQYF. The CDR3 bases are TGTGCCAGTAGTCAAGCGCGGGGGCCAGATACGCAGTATTTT.

This clonotype has ten or more counts. The chain couples TRBV20-1 to TRBJ2-7, with D possibly TRBD2 on 7 matching bases. CDR1 DFQATT and CDR2 SNEGSKA come from the germline V gene (reference sequence). The length of the CDR3 is 15 residues. The germline V and J ends were trimmed by 3 bases and 2 bases, with 17 bases remaining between them. This CDR3 is CSASSPRGGTYEQYF. Here the CDR3 DNA reads TGCAGTGCTAGTTCCCCCAGGGGAGGGACCTACGAGCAGTACTTC.

This clonotype occurred many times. The chain joins TRBV14 to TRBJ2-1; 7 positions agree with TRBD2. The V gene's germline CDR1 is SGHDN and CDR2 FVKESK. Trimming at V came to 4 bases and at J to 0 bases, leaving 3 bases not matched to a gene. This CDR3 has 15 amino acids. In DNA, the CDR3 is TGTGCCAGCAGCCCGACTAGCCCCTCCTACAATGAGCAGTTCTTC. Translation gives CASSPTSPSYNEQFF.

This clonotype was found many times. J is TRBJ2-3 and V is TRBV15, with 10 bases matching TRBD1. This CDR3 spans 15 amino acids. The trim removed 3 bases at V and 2 bases at J, leaving 2 bases unmatched. Germline lookup yields CDR1 LNHNV and CDR2 YYDKDF (reference sequence). DNA for the CDR3: TGTGCCACCAGCAGTGGGACAGGGGACACAGATACGCAGTATTTT. Translating gives CATSSGTGDTDTQYF.

V gene TRBV7-9 combines with J gene TRBJ1-6; 7 bases are shared with TRBD1. This CDR3 has 11 residues. From germline, CDR1 is SEHNR and CDR2 FQNEAQ (reference sequence). Unmatched junction bases numbered 0, after V lost 4 bases and J lost 12 bases. The CDR3 DNA follows: TGTGCCAGCAGCTCAGGGGGACCCCTCCACTTT. Its protein product is CASSSGGPLHF. Based on the CDR3 plus reference TRBV7-9 and TRBJ1-6, the full variable domain is DTGVSQNPRHKITKRGQNVTFRCDPISEHNRLYWYRQTLGQGPEFLTYFQNEAQLEKSRLLSDRFSAERPKGSFSTLEIQRTEQGDSAMYLCASSSGGPLHFGNGTRLTVT.

This chain links TRBV7-8 with TRBJ2-7, with D hard to call. Trimming removed 5 bases at V and 5 bases at J, with 13 bases between. Germline V CDR1 and CDR2: SGHVS, FQNEAQ. This CDR3 contains 13 residues. The CDR3 is CASSPNGRNEQYF. The DNA of the CDR3 is TGTGCCAGCAGCCCTAACGGCCGGAACGAGCAGTACTTC.

This rearrangement joins TRBV9 to TRBJ2-2; perhaps TRBD2 as D (5 bases). The CDR3 sequence is 14 residues long. Between the trimmed V and J ends, which lost 4 bases and 6 bases, there was a span of 13 bases. Germline CDR1 SGDLS, CDR2 YYNGEE. The CDR3 sequence is CASSLSPSPGELFF. CDR3 coding DNA: TGTGCCAGCAGCTTATCTCCTAGCCCCGGGGAGCTGTTTTTT. The complete variable domain, with remaining parts taken from reference TRBV9 and TRBJ2-2, reads DSGVTQTPKHLITATGQRVTLRCSPRSGDLSVYWYQQSLDQGLQFLIQYYNGEERAKGNILERFSAQQFPDLHSELNLSSLELGDSALYFCASSLSPSPGELFFGEGSRLTVL.

This clonotype is medium-sized in the sample. The chain employs TRBV29-1 and TRBJ2-5; a weak D match, TRBD2 (5 bases). The CDR3 has 12 residues. Trimming pared 7 bases from V and 5 bases from J, leaving 14 bases between. Germline values: CDR1 SQVTM, CDR2 ANQGSEA. DNA of the CDR3: TGCAGCGCCCTATCTCCGGGGGAGACCCAGTACTTC. It is translated as CSALSPGETQYF.

Many counts were recorded for this clonotype. J is TRBJ2-7 and V is TRBV5-6, with a possible D match to TRBD1 (6 bases). CDR1 is SGHDT and CDR2 is YYEEEE in the germline V gene. V lost 0 bases and J lost 6, with 7 bases in between. This CDR3 has 12 residues. The CDR3 reads CASSLEGGEQYF. The CDR3 DNA is TGTGCCAGCAGCTTGGAAGGGGGCGAGCAGTACTTC.

This clonotype was seen repeatedly, ten times or more. The rearrangement uses TRBV7-9 and TRBJ1-2, with D perhaps TRBD1 (6 bases). V was trimmed by 1 base and J by 5 bases, leaving 26 bases between them. CDR1 is SEHNR, CDR2 FQNEAQ, per germline (reference sequence). This CDR3 comprises 19 residues. CDR3 in amino acids: CASSLGSALGGRGSYGYTF. The CDR3 DNA reads as TGTGCCAGCAGCTTAGGTTCGGCGCTAGGGGGACGGGGTTCTTATGGCTACACCTTC.

This clonotype was observed a handful of times. This may arise from a read error, as a much more abundant clone is one base away. The chain combines TRBV12-3 or TRBV12-4 with TRBJ1-2, with D perhaps TRBD1 (6 bases). CDR3 size: 13 residues. Trimming pared 6 bases from V and 9 bases from J, leaving 17 bases between. The CDR3 sequence is CASRSYGGGSYTF. The DNA for the CDR3 is TGTGCCAGCAGGTCTTACGGGGGCGGCAGCTACACCTTC.

In this sample, this clonotype turned up many times. The rearrangement uses TRBV7-9 and TRBJ2-7; 11 nucleotides match TRBD1. The CDR3 has 15 amino acids. CDR1 is SEHNR and CDR2 is FQNEAQ in the germline V gene (reference sequence). With V trimmed by 5 bases and J by 5 bases, 8 bases remained unmatched. In nucleotides, the CDR3 is TGTGCCAGCAGCCCCCGTGGACAGGGGGCAAACGAGCAGTACTTC. Encoded protein: CASSPRGQGANEQYF.

This sequence joins TRBV20-1 and TRBJ2-3, with TRBD2 matching over 12 bases. V gave up 6 bases and J gave up 1 base; unmatched junction bases: 5. The CDR3 has 15 amino acids. CDR1 is DFQATT, CDR2 SNEGSKA, per germline (reference sequence). CDR3: CSAGRLAGGTDTQYF. The CDR3 DNA sequence: TGCAGTGCCGGCCGACTAGCGGGAGGCACAGATACGCAGTATTTT.

The gene calls are TRBV7-3 and TRBJ1-1; D is possibly TRBD1 (5 bases). CDR3 length: 13 amino acids. CDR1 SGHTA and CDR2 FQGTGA come from the germline V gene. Trimming removed 3 bases from V and 5 bases from J, with 10 bases in between. In DNA, the CDR3 is TGTGCCAGCAGCTTGGGAGGGGCAACTGAAGCTTTCTTT. Translating gives CASSLGGATEAFF.